The following is a T cell receptor beta chain sequence with its context. Its antigen is still unknown. This sample is drawn from a study of graft-versus-host responses after intestinal transplantation. About the study: The whole recipient group had anti-thymocyte globulin induction followed by tacrolimus and steroids for 2 to 3 years.

General study findings and limits: Detection of GvH clones occurred in recipient marrow, and some had their first appearance in ileum or blood.

Produced via immunoSEQ multiplex PCR; TCRdb's table is partial and in-frame only. The table lists about 120,000 clones, just under 95% of them singletons. The V gene lost 2 bases and the J gene lost 0 bases, with 4 bases spanning the gap. The CDR3 length is 13 residues. CDR1 is MNHEY, CDR2 SMNVEV, per germline (reference sequence). The V gene is TRBV27, the J gene TRBJ1-1; no clear D gene. This TCR came from a human donor who received an intestinal transplant. The specimen comprised unstimulated CD4+ T cells sorted from spleen or lymph node cells, sampled before intestinal transplant. The CDR3 nucleotides read TGTGCCAGCAGTTTACAGCTGAACACTGAAGCTTTCTTT. It yields the protein CASSLQLNTEAFF.